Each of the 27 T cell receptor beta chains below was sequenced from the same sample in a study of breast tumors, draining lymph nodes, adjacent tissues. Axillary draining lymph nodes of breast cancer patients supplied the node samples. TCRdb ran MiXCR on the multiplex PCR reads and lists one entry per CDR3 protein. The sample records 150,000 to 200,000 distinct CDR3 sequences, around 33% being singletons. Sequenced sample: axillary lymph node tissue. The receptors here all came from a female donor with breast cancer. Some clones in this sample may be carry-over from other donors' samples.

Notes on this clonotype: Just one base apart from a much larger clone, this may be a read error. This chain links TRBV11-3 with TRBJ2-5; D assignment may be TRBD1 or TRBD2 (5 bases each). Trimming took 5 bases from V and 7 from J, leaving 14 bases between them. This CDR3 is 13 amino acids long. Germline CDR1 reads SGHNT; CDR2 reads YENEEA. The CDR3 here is CASSHQGEATQYF. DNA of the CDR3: TGTGCCAGCAGCCACCAGGGAGAAGCGACCCAGTACTTC.

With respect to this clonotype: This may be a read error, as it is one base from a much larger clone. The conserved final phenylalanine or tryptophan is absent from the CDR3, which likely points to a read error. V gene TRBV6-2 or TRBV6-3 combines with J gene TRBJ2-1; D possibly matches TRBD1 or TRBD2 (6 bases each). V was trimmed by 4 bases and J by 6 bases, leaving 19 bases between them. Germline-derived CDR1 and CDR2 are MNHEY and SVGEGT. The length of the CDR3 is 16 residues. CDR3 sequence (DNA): TGTGCCAGCAGTTCGGTCCCCGGGAGAGGGGGCAATGAGCAGTTCTCC. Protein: CASSSVPGRGGNEQFS.

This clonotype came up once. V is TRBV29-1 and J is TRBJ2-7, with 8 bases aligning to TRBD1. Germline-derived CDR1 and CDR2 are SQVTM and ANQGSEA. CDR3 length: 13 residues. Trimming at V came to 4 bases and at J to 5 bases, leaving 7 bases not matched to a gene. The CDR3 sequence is CSVVGQGFDEQYF. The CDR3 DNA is TGCAGCGTTGTTGGACAGGGATTCGACGAGCAGTACTTC.

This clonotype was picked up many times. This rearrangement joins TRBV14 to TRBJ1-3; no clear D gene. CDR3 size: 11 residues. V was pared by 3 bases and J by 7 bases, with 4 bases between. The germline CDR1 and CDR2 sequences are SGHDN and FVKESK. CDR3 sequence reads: CASSHSNTIYF. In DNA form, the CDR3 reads TGTGCCAGCAGCCACTCCAACACCATATATTTT.

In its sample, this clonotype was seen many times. In nucleotides, the CDR3 is TGTGCCAGCAGTTGGGACAGGGCAGAGACCCAGTACTTC. Its translation: CASSWDRAETQYF. V and J are TRBV12-3 or TRBV12-4 and TRBJ2-5, with 9 bases that match TRBD1. This CDR3 contains 13 residues. V lost 4 bases and J lost 4; bases outside the gene matches: 1.

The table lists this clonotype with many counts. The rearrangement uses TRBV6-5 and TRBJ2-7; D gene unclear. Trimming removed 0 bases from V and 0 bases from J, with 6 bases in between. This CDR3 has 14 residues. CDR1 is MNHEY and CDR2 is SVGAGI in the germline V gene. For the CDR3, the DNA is TGTGCCAGCAGTTACTCGGGATACTCCTACGAGCAGTACTTC. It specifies CASSYSGYSYEQYF.

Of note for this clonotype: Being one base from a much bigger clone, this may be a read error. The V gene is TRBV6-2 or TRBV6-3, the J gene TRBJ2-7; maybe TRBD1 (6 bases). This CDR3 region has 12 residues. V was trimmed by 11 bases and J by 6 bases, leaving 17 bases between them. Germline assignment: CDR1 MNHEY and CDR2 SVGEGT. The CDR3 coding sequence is TGTGCCGGCACCGAAAACAGGGTCGAGCAGTACTTC. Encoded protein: CAGTENRVEQYF.

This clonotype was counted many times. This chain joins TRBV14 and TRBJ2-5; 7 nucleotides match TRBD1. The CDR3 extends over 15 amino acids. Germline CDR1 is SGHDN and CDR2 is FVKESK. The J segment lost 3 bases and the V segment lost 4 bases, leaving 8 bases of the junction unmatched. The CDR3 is CASSPYSGTEETQYF. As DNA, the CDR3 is TGTGCCAGCAGCCCTTACTCCGGGACAGAAGAGACCCAGTACTTC.

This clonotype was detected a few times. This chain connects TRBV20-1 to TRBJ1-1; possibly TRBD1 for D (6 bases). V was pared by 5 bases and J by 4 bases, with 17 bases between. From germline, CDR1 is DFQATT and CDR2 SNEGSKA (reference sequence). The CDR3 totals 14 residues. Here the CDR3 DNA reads TGCAGTGCTGTACAGGGTCCCTTGGGCACTGAAGCTTTCTTT. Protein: CSAVQGPLGTEAFF.

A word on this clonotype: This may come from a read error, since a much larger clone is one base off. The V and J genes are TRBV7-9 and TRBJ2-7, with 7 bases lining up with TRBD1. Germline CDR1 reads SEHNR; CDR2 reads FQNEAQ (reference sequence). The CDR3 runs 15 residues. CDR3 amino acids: CASSGRDSPSYEQHF. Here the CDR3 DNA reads TGTGCCAGCAGCGGCCGGGACAGTCCCTCCTACGAGCAGCACTTC.

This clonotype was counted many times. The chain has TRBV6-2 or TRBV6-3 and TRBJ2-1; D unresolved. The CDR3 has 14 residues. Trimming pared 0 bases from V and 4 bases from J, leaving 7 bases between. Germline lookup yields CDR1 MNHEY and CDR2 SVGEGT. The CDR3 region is CASSYSTRYNEQFF. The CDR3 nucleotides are TGTGCCAGCAGTTACTCCACGCGGTACAATGAGCAGTTCTTC.

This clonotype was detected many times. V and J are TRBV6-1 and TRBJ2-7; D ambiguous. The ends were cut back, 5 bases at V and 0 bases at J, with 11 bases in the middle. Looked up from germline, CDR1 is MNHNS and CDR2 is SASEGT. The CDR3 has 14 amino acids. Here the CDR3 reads CASSQRTDSYEQYF. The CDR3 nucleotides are TGTGCCAGCAGTCAAAGGACGGACTCCTACGAGCAGTACTTC.

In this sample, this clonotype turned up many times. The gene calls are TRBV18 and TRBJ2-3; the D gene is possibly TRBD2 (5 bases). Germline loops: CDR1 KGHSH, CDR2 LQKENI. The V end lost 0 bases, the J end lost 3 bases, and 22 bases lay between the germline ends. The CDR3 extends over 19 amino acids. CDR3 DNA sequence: TGTGCCAGCTCACCACCGCTTAGAACCCTAGTGGGGAGTACAGATACGCAGTATTTT. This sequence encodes CASSPPLRTLVGSTDTQYF.

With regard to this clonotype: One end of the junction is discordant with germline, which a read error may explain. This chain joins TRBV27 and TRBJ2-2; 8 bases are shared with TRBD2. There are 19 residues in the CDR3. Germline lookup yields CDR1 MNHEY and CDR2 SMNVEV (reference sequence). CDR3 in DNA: TGTGCCAGCAGTTTATCATCCAGCGGGGGAGCCGCGAGGCACCGGGGAGCTGTTTTT. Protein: CASSLSSSGGAARHRGAVF.

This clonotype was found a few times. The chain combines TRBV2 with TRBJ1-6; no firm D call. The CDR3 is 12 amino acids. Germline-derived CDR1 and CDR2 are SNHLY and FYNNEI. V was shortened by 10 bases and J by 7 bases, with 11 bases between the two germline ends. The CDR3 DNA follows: TGTGCCACCGAGATAGGGAATTCACCCCTCCACTTT. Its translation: CATEIGNSPLHF. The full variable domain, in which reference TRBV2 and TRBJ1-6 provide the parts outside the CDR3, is EPEVTQTPSHQVTQMGQEVILRCVPISNHLYFYWYRQILGQKVEFLVSFYNNEISEKSEIFDDQFSVERPDGSNFTLKIRSTKLEDSAMYFCATEIGNSPLHFGNGTRLTVT.

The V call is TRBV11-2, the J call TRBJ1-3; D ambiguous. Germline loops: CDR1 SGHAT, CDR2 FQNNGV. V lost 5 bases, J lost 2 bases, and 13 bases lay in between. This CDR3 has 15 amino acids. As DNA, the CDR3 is TGTGCCAGCAGCCTCACACCGAATGCTGGAAACACCATATATTTT. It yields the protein CASSLTPNAGNTIYF.

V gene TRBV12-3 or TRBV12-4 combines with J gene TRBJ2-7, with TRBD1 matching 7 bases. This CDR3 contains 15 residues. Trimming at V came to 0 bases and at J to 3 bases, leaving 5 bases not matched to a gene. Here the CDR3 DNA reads TGTGCCAGCAGTTTAGCCGGACAGGCTTACTACGAGCAGTACTTC. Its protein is CASSLAGQAYYEQYF.

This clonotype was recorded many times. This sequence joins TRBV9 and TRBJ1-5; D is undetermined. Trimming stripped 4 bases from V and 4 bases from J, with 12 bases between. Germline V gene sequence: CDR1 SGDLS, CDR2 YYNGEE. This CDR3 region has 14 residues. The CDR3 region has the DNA TGTGCCAGCAGCATAAATGACGGAAATCAGCCCCAGCATTTT. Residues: CASSINDGNQPQHF.

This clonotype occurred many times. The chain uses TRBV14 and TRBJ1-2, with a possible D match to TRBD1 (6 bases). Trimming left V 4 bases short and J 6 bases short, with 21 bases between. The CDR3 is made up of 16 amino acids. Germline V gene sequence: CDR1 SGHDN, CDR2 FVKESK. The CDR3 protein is CASSPVEIEGDNGYTF. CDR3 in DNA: TGTGCCAGCAGCCCAGTGGAAATTGAGGGGGACAATGGCTACACCTTC. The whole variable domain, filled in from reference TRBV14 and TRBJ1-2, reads EAGVTQFPSHSVIEKGQTVTLRCDPISGHDNLYWYRRVMGKEIKFLLHFVKESKQDESGMPNNRFLAERTGGTYSTLKVQPAELEDSGVYFCASSPVEIEGDNGYTFGSGTRLTVV.

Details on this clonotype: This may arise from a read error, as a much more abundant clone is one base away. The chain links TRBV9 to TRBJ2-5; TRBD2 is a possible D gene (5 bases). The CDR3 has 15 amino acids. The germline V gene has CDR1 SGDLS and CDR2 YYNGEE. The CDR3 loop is CASSVAGLPQETPYF. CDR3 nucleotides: TGTGCCAGCAGCGTTGCGGGTCTACCCCAAGAGACCCCGTACTTC.

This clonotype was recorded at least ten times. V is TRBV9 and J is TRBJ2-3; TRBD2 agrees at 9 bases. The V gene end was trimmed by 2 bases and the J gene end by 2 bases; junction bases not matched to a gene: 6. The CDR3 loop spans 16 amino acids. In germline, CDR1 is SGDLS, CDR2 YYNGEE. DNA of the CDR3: TGTGCCAGCAGCGTCAGCGGGGGGCTCGCCACAGATACGCAGTATTTT. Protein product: CASSVSGGLATDTQYF.

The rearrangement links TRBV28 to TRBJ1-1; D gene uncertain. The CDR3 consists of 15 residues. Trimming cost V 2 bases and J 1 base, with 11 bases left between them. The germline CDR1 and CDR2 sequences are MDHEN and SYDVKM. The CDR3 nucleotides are TGTGCCAGCAGTTTAGAGGTTCTACCGAACACTGAAGCTTTCTTT. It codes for CASSLEVLPNTEAFF. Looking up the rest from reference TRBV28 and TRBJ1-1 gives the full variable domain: DVKVTQSSRYLVKRTGEKVFLECVQDMDHENMFWYRQDPGLGLRLIYFSYDVKMKEKGDIPEGYSVSREKKERFSLILESASTNQTSMYLCASSLEVLPNTEAFFGQGTRLTVV.

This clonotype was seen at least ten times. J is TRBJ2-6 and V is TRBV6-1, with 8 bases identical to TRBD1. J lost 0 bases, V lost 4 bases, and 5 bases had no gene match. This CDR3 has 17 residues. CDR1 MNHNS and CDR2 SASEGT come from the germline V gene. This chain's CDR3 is CASSGLTGGSGANVLTF. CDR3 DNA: TGTGCCAGCAGTGGGTTAACAGGGGGCTCTGGGGCCAACGTCCTGACTTTC.

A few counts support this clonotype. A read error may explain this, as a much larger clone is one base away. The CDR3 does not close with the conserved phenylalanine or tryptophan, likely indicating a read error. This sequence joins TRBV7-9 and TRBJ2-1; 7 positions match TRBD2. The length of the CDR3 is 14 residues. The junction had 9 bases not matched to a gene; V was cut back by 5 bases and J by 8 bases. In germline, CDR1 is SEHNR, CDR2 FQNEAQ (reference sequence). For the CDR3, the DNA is TGTGCCAGCAGCAAACCGACTAGCTCGGATGAGCAGTTCCTC. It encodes CASSKPTSSDEQFL.

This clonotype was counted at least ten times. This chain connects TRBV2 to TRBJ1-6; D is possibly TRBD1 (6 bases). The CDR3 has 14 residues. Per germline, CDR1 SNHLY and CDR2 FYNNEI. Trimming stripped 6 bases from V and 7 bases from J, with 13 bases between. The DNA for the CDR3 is TGTGCCAGCAGCCCCAAGCAGGGGAATTCACCCCTCCACTTT. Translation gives CASSPKQGNSPLHF.

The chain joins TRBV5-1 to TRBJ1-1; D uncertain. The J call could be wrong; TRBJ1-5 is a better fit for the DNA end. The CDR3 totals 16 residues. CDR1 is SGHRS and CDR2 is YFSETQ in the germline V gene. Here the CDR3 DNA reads TGCGCCAGCAGCTTGGAAGTAGCCCAAGAGACCCAGCCCCAGCATTTT. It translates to CASSLEVAQETQPQHF.

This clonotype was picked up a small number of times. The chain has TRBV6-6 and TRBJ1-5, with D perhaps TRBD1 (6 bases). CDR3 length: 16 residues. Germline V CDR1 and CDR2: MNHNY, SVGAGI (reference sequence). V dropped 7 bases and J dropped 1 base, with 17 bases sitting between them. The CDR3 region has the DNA TGTGCCAGCAAGCCTGACGGACAGCTGAGCAATCAGCCCCAGCATTTT. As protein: CASKPDGQLSNQPQHF.